The clone carrying this TCR beta chain was recorded only once. The antigen is not known. The V segment lost 2 bases and the J segment 1 base; nucleotides outside the gene matches: 8. From germline, CDR1 is GTSNPN and CDR2 SVGIG (reference sequence). The CDR3 has 18 residues. The data originate from a study of shared clonotypes between healthy human individuals. At the level of the study: CD4 naive and CD4 memory each took three plates per donor, while CD8 naive took two and CD8 memory one.

Libraries were prepared by immunoSEQ multiplex PCR; TCRdb keeps only in-frame clonotypes and omits some of them. The repertoire has about 2.4 million clones, 80% to 95% of them found once; the top ten carry about 0.38%. Study-level findings and limits: Rarefaction exposed incomplete sorted-subset sequencing despite large depth.

V is TRBV30 and J is TRBJ2-4, with 13 bases lining up with TRBD2. This TCR was recovered from a man between 18 and 35 years old in good health. Some clones in this sample may be carry-over from other donors' samples. The sample comprised naive CD4+ T cells from PBMCs. Indicated subset: CD45RA+ positively selected. CDR3 amino acids: CAWSRLAGGIVAKNIQYF. The CDR3 DNA sequence: TGTGCCTGGAGTCGACTAGCGGGAGGCATCGTGGCCAAAAACATTCAGTACTTC.